This entry features one T cell receptor (beta chain) sequence. No antigen is known for it. Method: immunoSEQ multiplex PCR; TCRdb's copy keeps in-frame clones and lacks some. The repertoire holds some 30,000 clones, with approximately 94% as singletons. CDR1 GTSNPN and CDR2 SVGIG come from the germline V gene (reference sequence). V was trimmed by 0 bases and J by 4 bases, leaving 12 bases between them. The CDR3 has 14 amino acids. Regarding time point: recipient sample about 28 days before transplant, after cytoreduction. Recipient blood drawn about 28 days pretransplant and days 30, 100, 180 after. The source of the sample is a study of T cell clonotyping in hematopoietic cell transplantation. About the study: Pretransplant recipient samples were taken after cytoreduction.

Study results and limitations: No sorting was done, leaving CD4 and CD8 contributions mixed. Higher Inverse Simpson Index values in graft donor and pretransplant recipient predicted broader posttransplant TCR diversity.

V usage is TRBV30 and J usage is TRBJ2-5; a possible D gene is TRBD2 (6 bases). The source was peripheral blood mononuclear cells, collected before stem cell transplant. The source is a man in his fifties or sixties with acute myeloid leukemia. Some clones in this sample may be carry-over from other donors' samples. This chain's CDR3 is CAWSVGWRGETQYF. The DNA for the CDR3 is TGTGCCTGGAGTGTGGGGTGGAGGGGAGAGACCCAGTACTTC.